This T cell receptor beta chain comes out of a study of PD-1 blockade in classical Hodgkin lymphoma. General study findings and limits: Compared with healthy donors, newly diagnosed patients reportedly showed lower baseline TCR diversity.

Following autologous stem cell transplantation, relapse occurred in every patient, and exposure to brentuximab vedotin varied. Responses achieved at best were complete response, partial response or progressive disease. Sequencing was performed with immunoSEQ multiplex PCR; in TCRdb, only in-frame clones are kept and a portion is missing. The sample includes around 60,000 clones, about 88% of them seen just once. CDR3 size: 10 residues. V lost 4 bases and J lost 13, with 9 bases in between. Germline loops: CDR1 MDHEN, CDR2 SYDVKM. Turning to this clone: The antigen is undetermined.

The TCR originated in a human donor with classical Hodgkin lymphoma. Source: peripheral blood mononuclear cells (PBMCs), taken before the second cycle of nivolumab. The chain couples TRBV28 to TRBJ2-3; no reliable D call. CDR3 sequence (DNA): TGTGCCAGCAGTTCAAACTTGAAGTATTTT. Its translation is CASSSNLKYF.